What follows describes a single TCR beta chain. Its specificity is unknown. These data are taken from a study of molecular identifiers for immune sequencing clone quantification. As for the study in general: Replicate runs used RNA from about 20,000 or 100,000 naive CD8 cells, which was split five ways into aliquots, and four of those aliquots were then sequenced. Study outcomes and limitations: Investigators reportedly could detect spiked Jurkat TCR RNA from one cell among around 900,000 naive cells.

The CDR3 has 16 residues. Trimming removed 2 bases from V and 0 bases from J; junction bases left unmatched: 4. From germline, CDR1 is MNHEY and CDR2 SVGAGI. For bulk TCR libraries, previously described methods and listed TCR primers were used. Via MiXCR, TCRdb re-called the PCR reads, giving one row per CDR3 protein. The repertoire consists of 300,000 to 400,000 distinct CDR3 sequences, with over 20% occurring once and the leading ten covering under 0.95%. The rearrangement links TRBV6-5 to TRBJ2-7; 10 positions match TRBD2. The clonotype originates from a human donor in good health. Some libraries in this study had Jurkat cell RNA spiked in. Input material: naive CD8+ T cells from blood, with Jurkat cell RNA spiked in. Subset in this sample: FACS-sorted CD8+CD4-CCR7+CD45RA+ naive T cells. CDR3 bases: TGTGCCAGCAGTTACCCGGCTAGCGGGAGCTCCTACGAGCAGTACTTC. It encodes CASSYPASGSSYEQYF.